This entry lists 26 T cell receptor beta chains sequenced from one sample in a study of identical twins. Each CDR3 protein gets one entry after TCRdb re-called the 5' RACE reads with MiXCR. The sample lists roughly 1.6 million distinct CDR3 sequences; about 31% were seen once. The sequencing input was cord blood. These receptors originate from a newborn girl in good health.

The chain recombines TRBV20-1 with TRBJ2-7; no reliable D call. V lost 0 bases, J lost 5 bases, and 2 bases lay in between. CDR1 DFQATT and CDR2 SNEGSKA come from the germline V gene (reference sequence). This CDR3 comprises 10 residues. The CDR3 DNA sequence: TGCAGTGCTAGAGACGACGAGCAGTACTTC. It yields the protein CSARDDEQYF.

This clonotype was seen a few times. The chain joins TRBV12-5 to TRBJ2-5, with D tentatively TRBD1 (6 bases). Germline loops: CDR1 LGHNT, CDR2 FRNRAP. The CDR3 has 13 amino acids. The V end was cut by 1 base, the J end by 5 bases, with 8 bases between. In DNA, the CDR3 is TGTGCTAGTGGTTTGGGAAGGGGGGAGACCCAGTACTTC. Protein: CASGLGRGETQYF.

At least ten counts were recorded for this clonotype. V and J are TRBV12-3 or TRBV12-4 and TRBJ1-5; 7 bases are shared with TRBD1. CDR3 length: 15 residues. V shed 4 bases, J shed 4 bases, and the junction held 7 bases outside the gene matches. CDR3 protein: CASSSTGQANQPQHF. The CDR3 nucleotides are TGTGCCAGCAGTTCCACCGGACAGGCTAATCAGCCCCAGCATTTT.

This chain connects TRBV14 to TRBJ2-1, with 9 bases identical to TRBD2. CDR1 is SGHDN, CDR2 FVKESK, per germline. The CDR3 runs 17 residues. V gave up 2 bases and J gave up 5 bases; unmatched junction bases: 10. CDR3: CASSQTLAGWGHNEQFF. The CDR3 region has the DNA TGTGCCAGCAGCCAAACCCTAGCGGGATGGGGGCACAATGAGCAGTTCTTC.

The gene calls are TRBV6-2 or TRBV6-3 and TRBJ2-7; TRBD2 aligns across 8 bases. The CDR3 length is 16 residues. CDR1 and CDR2 from the germline V gene are MNHEY and SVGEGT. The V gene end was trimmed by 3 bases and the J gene end by 7 bases; junction bases not matched to a gene: 14. Written as DNA, the CDR3 is TGTGCCAGCAGTTATCCACCTGGGACTAGGAACAATGAGCAGTACTTC. It yields the protein CASSYPPGTRNNEQYF.

Only a few counts were recorded for this clonotype. The chain carries TRBV3-1 and TRBJ2-7; 10 bases line up with TRBD2. The germline CDR1 and CDR2 sequences are LGHDT and YNNKEL (reference sequence). V was clipped by 0 bases and J by 0 bases; unmatched bases: 5. The CDR3 is made up of 17 amino acids. CDR3 protein: CASSQDPSGGVSYEQYF. DNA of the CDR3: TGTGCCAGCAGCCAAGACCCGAGCGGGGGGGTCTCCTACGAGCAGTACTTC.

The gene calls are TRBV20-1 and TRBJ1-2, with 7 bases that match TRBD1. The V gene end was trimmed by 1 base and the J gene end by 4 bases; junction bases not matched to a gene: 6. CDR1 and CDR2 from the germline V gene are DFQATT and SNEGSKA (reference sequence). The length of the CDR3 is 14 residues. The CDR3 sequence: CSARVQGESYGYTF. CDR3 DNA: TGCAGTGCTAGAGTCCAGGGGGAGAGCTATGGCTACACCTTC.

Only a few counts were recorded for this clonotype. This chain joins TRBV27 and TRBJ1-3, with D possibly being TRBD1 (5 bases). Trimming pared 6 bases from V and 0 bases from J, leaving 12 bases between. CDR3 size: 15 residues. In germline, CDR1 is MNHEY, CDR2 SMNVEV (reference sequence). CDR3 protein: CASSLTGLSGNTIYF. The CDR3 nucleotides read TGTGCCAGCAGCCTAACGGGGCTCTCTGGAAACACCATATATTTT.

This clonotype was counted between two and nine times. The chain employs TRBV20-1 and TRBJ1-2, with TRBD1 as a possible D gene (6 bases). Germline V gene lookup returns CDR1 DFQATT and CDR2 SNEGSKA (reference sequence). The CDR3 sequence is 11 residues long. V was trimmed by 4 bases and J by 5 bases, leaving 8 bases between them. Here the CDR3 reads CSANREYGYTF. For the CDR3, the DNA is TGCAGTGCTAACAGGGAATATGGCTACACCTTC.

This clonotype was counted a few times. One end of the junction does not line up with germline, which may come from a read error. The V and J genes are TRBV7-9 and TRBJ1-1; 7 bases are shared with TRBD1. Germline loops: CDR1 SEHNR, CDR2 FQNEAQ (reference sequence). The CDR3 totals 14 residues. In nucleotides, the CDR3 is TGTACCAGCAGCTTAAAGGGGGCACTCGCTGAAGCTTTCTTT. Protein: CTSSLKGALAEAFF.

The chain links TRBV20-1 to TRBJ2-5; D could derive from TRBD1 or TRBD2 (6 bases each). CDR1 is DFQATT and CDR2 is SNEGSKA in the germline V gene (reference sequence). The CDR3 length is 14 residues. Trimming took off 6 bases at V and 5 bases at J, with 19 bases between the two ends. The CDR3 protein is CSAMLGGRKETQYF. CDR3 in DNA: TGCAGTGCGATGTTGGGGGGCCGGAAGGAGACCCAGTACTTC.

The chain recombines TRBV6-6 with TRBJ1-1; D remains unclear. The CDR3 totals 13 residues. Germline CDR1 reads MNHNY; CDR2 reads SVGAGI (reference sequence). Trimming removed 6 bases from V and 6 bases from J, with 14 bases in between. DNA of the CDR3: TGTGCCAGCAGCCCTACTAATGGACCTGAAGCTTTCTTT. Translated: CASSPTNGPEAFF.

Note on this clonotype: The CDR3 carries no conserved terminal phenylalanine or tryptophan, so it likely arises from a read error. J is TRBJ1-4 and V is TRBV27; TRBD1 aligns across 7 bases. The CDR3 totals 15 residues. The germline V gene has CDR1 MNHEY and CDR2 SMNVEV (reference sequence). Germline trimming cut 5 bases from V and 4 bases from J; bases unmatched to any gene: 7. CDR3 loop: CASSPGTAHNEKLFI. The CDR3 DNA is TGTGCCAGCAGTCCCGGGACAGCCCATAATGAAAAACTGTTTATT.

This clonotype was picked up a small number of times. The chain combines TRBV7-9 with TRBJ1-6, with D maybe TRBD1 (5 bases). V was shortened by 3 bases and J by 3 bases, with 12 bases between the two germline ends. The germline V gene has CDR1 SEHNR and CDR2 FQNEAQ (reference sequence). This CDR3 has 16 amino acids. The CDR3 here is CASSFRGDLYNSPLHF. The CDR3 DNA sequence: TGTGCCAGCAGCTTCCGAGGGGACCTCTATAATTCACCCCTCCACTTT.

The genes are TRBV4-2 and TRBJ2-3; 11 nucleotides match TRBD2. In germline, CDR1 is LGHNA, CDR2 YNFKEQ. Trimming took 1 base from V and 1 from J; bases not matched to a gene: 7. The CDR3 covers 18 residues. In DNA, the CDR3 is TGTGCCAGCAGCCAAGCGGATCTAGCGGGAGGCCGCACAGATACGCAGTATTTT. It translates to CASSQADLAGGRTDTQYF.

V usage is TRBV10-3 and J usage is TRBJ1-1; unclear D gene. This CDR3 comprises 13 residues. From germline, CDR1 is ENHRY and CDR2 SYGVKD. The V gene lost 5 bases and the J gene lost 1 base, with 8 bases spanning the gap. The CDR3 region is CAISRLGNTEAFF. The CDR3 region has the DNA TGTGCCATCAGTCGACTCGGGAACACTGAAGCTTTCTTT.

This chain uses TRBV6-1 with TRBJ2-7; TRBD2 matches 11 bases. The germline gives CDR1 MNHNS, CDR2 SASEGT. The V segment lost 5 bases and the J segment 5 bases; nucleotides outside the gene matches: 5. This CDR3 comprises 14 residues. The CDR3 DNA reads as TGTGCCAGCAGTTTCCAACTAGCGGGAGACGAGCAGTACTTC. Protein product: CASSFQLAGDEQYF.

The rearrangement links TRBV9 to TRBJ1-1; no clear D gene. Germline CDR1 and CDR2: SGDLS and YYNGEE. This CDR3 spans 15 amino acids. V lost 6 bases, J lost 1 base, and 16 bases lay in between. The CDR3 sequence: CASMGGRGRNTEAFF. The CDR3 DNA follows: TGTGCCAGCATGGGCGGACGGGGTAGGAACACTGAAGCTTTCTTT.

The chain links TRBV6-2 or TRBV6-3 to TRBJ2-1, with a possible D match to TRBD1 (5 bases). In germline, CDR1 is MNHEY, CDR2 SVGEGT. Trimming removed 2 bases at V and 8 bases at J, with 19 bases between. This CDR3 spans 16 amino acids. CDR3: CASSYRQAPFRDEQFF. CDR3 DNA: TGTGCCAGCAGTTACCGGCAGGCCCCGTTCAGGGATGAGCAGTTCTTC.

In its sample, this clonotype was seen many times. The chain is built from TRBV12-3 or TRBV12-4 and TRBJ2-7; TRBD1 matches at 9 bases. V trimming: 3 bases; J trimming: 2 bases; junction bases outside the gene matches: 2. This CDR3 region has 14 residues. The CDR3 coding sequence is TGTGCCAGCAGTTTTGGGACAGGGACCTACGAGCAGTACTTC. Translating gives CASSFGTGTYEQYF.

This sequence joins TRBV6-6 and TRBJ2-7; weak D call: TRBD1 (6 bases). Germline values: CDR1 MNHNY, CDR2 SVGAGI (reference sequence). The V and J ends lost 2 bases and 3 bases respectively, with 11 bases between them. This CDR3 has 14 residues. In DNA, the CDR3 is TGTGCCAGCAGTTACCAAGGACAGAGCTACGAGCAGTACTTC. Protein product: CASSYQGQSYEQYF.

The chain employs TRBV4-2 and TRBJ2-3, with TRBD2 matching over 10 bases. J lost 2 bases, V lost 3 bases, and 11 bases had no gene match. The CDR3 has 18 amino acids. CDR1 LGHNA and CDR2 YNFKEQ come from the germline V gene. CDR3 in amino acids: CASSQFKPGLAFTDTQYF. The CDR3 DNA sequence: TGTGCCAGCAGCCAGTTTAAACCGGGACTAGCGTTCACAGATACGCAGTATTTT.

This clonotype has a handful of counts. The chain combines TRBV4-2 with TRBJ2-1, with D possibly TRBD2 on 6 matching bases. The CDR3 is made up of 16 amino acids. Between the trimmed V and J ends, which lost 8 bases and 9 bases, there was a span of 26 bases. The V gene's germline CDR1 is LGHNA and CDR2 YNFKEQ. CDR3 loop: CASGRETSSRRTEQFF. CDR3 nucleotide sequence: TGTGCCAGCGGGCGAGAGACTAGTTCGCGCCGTACTGAGCAGTTCTTC.

This clonotype was counted a few times. This chain joins TRBV29-1 and TRBJ1-4; D uncertain. The CDR3 spans 12 residues. Germline V gene sequence: CDR1 SQVTM, CDR2 ANQGSEA. V lost 5 bases, J lost 8 bases, and 12 bases lay in between. CDR3 coding DNA: TGCAGCGTTCTCGACGACGGGGAAAAACTGTTTTTT. Residues: CSVLDDGEKLFF.

This chain uses TRBV4-1 with TRBJ1-2; D gene uncertain. V lost 0 bases, J lost 5 bases, and 10 bases lay in between. CDR1 and CDR2 (germline): MGHRA, YSYEKL. CDR3 length: 14 residues. The CDR3 protein is CASSQDLRGYGYTF. The CDR3 coding sequence is TGCGCCAGCAGCCAAGATCTTCGCGGGTATGGCTACACCTTC.

In this sample, this clonotype turned up a few times. This sequence joins TRBV5-6 and TRBJ2-4, with D uncertain. Germline V gene sequence: CDR1 SGHDT, CDR2 YYEEEE. Trimming left V 1 base short and J 3 bases short, with 8 bases between. The CDR3 contains 14 residues. The CDR3 nucleotides read TGTGCCAGCAGCTTGCGGACGAACAAAAACATTCAGTACTTC. This encodes CASSLRTNKNIQYF.